The 24 T cell receptor beta chains below come from one sample, sequenced in a study of blood T cell repertoires in COVID-19. The method was immunoSEQ multiplex PCR; TCRdb's version includes in-frame clones alone and lacks a portion of them. Counted here are approximately 300,000 clones, about 89% occurring once; the ten biggest clones make up about 5%. Sequences were obtained from PBMCs or T cells enriched from blood (not recorded which). The receptor source for this set is a man aged 55 to 70 who had recovered from COVID-19.

The rearrangement uses TRBV18 and TRBJ2-6, with 9 nucleotides matching TRBD1. This CDR3 has 17 residues. Trimming at V came to 2 bases and at J to 2 bases, leaving 4 bases not matched to a gene. The germline CDR1 and CDR2 sequences are KGHSH and LQKENI. The CDR3 DNA reads TGTGCCAGCTCACCATGGGGACAGGGAACTGGGGCCAACGTCCTGACTTTC. Translating it yields CASSPWGQGTGANVLTF. The complete variable domain, with remaining parts taken from reference TRBV18 and TRBJ2-6, reads NAGVMQNPRHLVRRRGQEARLRCSPMKGHSHVYWYRQLPEEGLKFMVYLQKENIIDESGMPKERFSAEFPKEGPSILRIQQVVRGDSAAYFCASSPWGQGTGANVLTFGAGSRLTVL.

For the CDR3, the DNA is TGTGCCAGCAAACCCTGGGGACAGGTAACGTTACAGAGTGGCTACACCTTC. Encoded protein: CASKPWGQVTLQSGYTF. The rearrangement links TRBV27 to TRBJ1-2; 8 positions agree with TRBD1. The germline V gene encodes CDR1 MNHEY and CDR2 SMNVEV (reference sequence). The CDR3 has 17 amino acids. The V gene end was trimmed by 7 bases and the J gene end by 7 bases; junction bases not matched to a gene: 20.

The chain is built from TRBV4-1 and TRBJ2-2; 7 nucleotides line up with TRBD2. The CDR3 covers 16 residues. CDR1 and CDR2 (germline): MGHRA, YSYEKL. Unmatched junction bases numbered 4, after V lost 3 bases and J lost 0 bases. CDR3 sequence reads: CASSHPGTTNTGELFF. The DNA for the CDR3 is TGCGCCAGCAGCCATCCCGGGACTACGAACACCGGGGAGCTGTTTTTT.

This chain connects TRBV5-4 to TRBJ2-7, with 7 bases that match TRBD1. Germline loops: CDR1 SGHNT, CDR2 YYREEE (reference sequence). V shed 3 bases, J shed 2 bases, and the junction held 8 bases outside the gene matches. The CDR3 is 15 amino acids. CDR3 amino acids: CASSSGQISPYEQYF. CDR3 bases: TGTGCCAGCAGCTCGGGACAGATTTCACCCTACGAGCAGTACTTC.

The V gene is TRBV7-3, the J gene TRBJ2-3; 11 nucleotides line up with TRBD2. This CDR3 spans 18 amino acids. V lost 1 base to trimming and J lost 2 bases; unmatched junction nucleotides: 8. In germline, CDR1 is SGHTA, CDR2 FQGTGA. The CDR3 is CASSLKGATSGATDTQYF. CDR3 sequence (DNA): TGTGCCAGCAGCTTAAAGGGGGCGACTAGCGGGGCCACAGATACGCAGTATTTT.

To note about this clone: Other DNA sequences from this sample encode an identical CDR3 as well. The rearrangement uses TRBV18 and TRBJ1-1, with a weak D call TRBD1 (6 bases). Trimming shortened V by 3 bases and J by 5 bases, and 13 bases separated the two germline ends. The length of the CDR3 is 14 residues. Germline-derived CDR1 and CDR2 are KGHSH and LQKENI. The CDR3 sequence: CASSPPGGGTEAFF. The CDR3 DNA reads TGTGCCAGCTCACCCCCGGGAGGGGGGACTGAAGCTTTCTTT.

J is TRBJ2-7 and V is TRBV6-2 or TRBV6-3; 9 bases agree with TRBD1. Germline V gene sequence: CDR1 MNHEY, CDR2 SVGEGT. The CDR3 is 17 amino acids. The ends lost 5 bases at V and 2 bases at J; junction bases unmatched: 13. CDR3 coding DNA: TGTGCCAGCAGTAACCAGAAGGGGACAGGGATCGCCTACGAGCAGTACTTC. Translated, it gives CASSNQKGTGIAYEQYF.

The V call is TRBV7-2, the J call TRBJ2-7; 10 bases fit TRBD2. The CDR3 runs 14 residues. CDR1 is SGHTA, CDR2 FQGNSA, per germline. V lost 0 bases, J lost 4 bases, and 0 bases stayed unmatched. For the CDR3, the DNA is TGTGCCAGCAGCTTAGCACTAGCGGGATACGAGCAGTACTTC. Residues: CASSLALAGYEQYF.

The rearrangement uses TRBV3-1 (or the pseudogene TRBV3-2) and TRBJ1-1; D not certain. Trimming took 1 base from V and 4 from J, leaving 10 bases between them. CDR1 and CDR2 from the germline V gene are LGHDT and YNNKEL (reference sequence). The CDR3 is 14 residues long. The CDR3, as DNA: TGTGCCAGCAGCCAAGGAGGATTCGGCACTGAAGCTTTCTTT. Translating it yields CASSQGGFGTEAFF.

CDR3: CATSEGQGYEQYF. Here the CDR3 DNA reads TGTGCCACCAGCGAAGGACAGGGGTACGAGCAGTACTTC. J is TRBJ2-7 and V is TRBV15; 9 nucleotides agree with TRBD1. Germline V CDR1 and CDR2: LNHNV, YYDKDF (reference sequence). V lost 5 bases to trimming and J lost 4 bases; unmatched junction nucleotides: 3. The CDR3 totals 13 residues.

V gene TRBV10-3 combines with J gene TRBJ2-7; 8 positions agree with TRBD1. V lost 8 bases, J lost 5 bases, and 11 bases stayed unmatched. Germline assignment: CDR1 ENHRY and CDR2 SYGVKD. The CDR3 covers 14 residues. CDR3 in DNA: TGTGCCATCGAGATCGGACAGGGTGGCCACGAGCAGTACTTC. Its translation is CAIEIGQGGHEQYF.

The chain recombines TRBV28 with TRBJ2-1; D might be TRBD1 (6 bases). Germline V gene lookup returns CDR1 MDHEN and CDR2 SYDVKM. V was cut by 6 bases and J by 0 bases, with 15 bases left in between. CDR3 length: 16 residues. The CDR3 loop reads CASSMLTGRSYNEQFF. CDR3 coding DNA: TGTGCCAGCAGCATGCTGACAGGCCGCTCCTACAATGAGCAGTTCTTC. Supplemented by reference TRBV28 and TRBJ2-1, the full variable domain reads DVKVTQSSRYLVKRTGEKVFLECVQDMDHENMFWYRQDPGLGLRLIYFSYDVKMKEKGDIPEGYSVSREKKERFSLILESASTNQTSMYLCASSMLTGRSYNEQFFGPGTRLTVL.

This clone has only a few counts. The chain joins TRBV10-1 to TRBJ2-7; tentative D call: TRBD2 (6 bases). The V gene's germline CDR1 is WNHNN and CDR2 SYGVQD (reference sequence). Between the trimmed V and J ends, which lost 3 bases and 10 bases, there was a span of 13 bases. CDR3 size: 12 residues. The CDR3 sequence is CASSDLREEQYF. The CDR3 DNA is TGCGCCAGCAGTGACCTGAGGGAGGAACAGTACTTC.

The chain uses TRBV28 and TRBJ2-7, with 8 bases lining up with TRBD1. The germline gives CDR1 MDHEN, CDR2 SYDVKM. The CDR3 has 14 residues. The trim removed 4 bases at V and 3 bases at J, leaving 5 bases unmatched. The CDR3 DNA reads as TGTGCCAGCAGTTCAGGACAGGGTGACTACGAGCAGTACTTC. Translation gives CASSSGQGDYEQYF. Based on the CDR3 plus reference TRBV28 and TRBJ2-7, the full variable domain is DVKVTQSSRYLVKRTGEKVFLECVQDMDHENMFWYRQDPGLGLRLIYFSYDVKMKEKGDIPEGYSVSREKKERFSLILESASTNQTSMYLCASSSGQGDYEQYFGPGTRLTVT.

The V gene is TRBV19, the J gene TRBJ2-7; D may be TRBD2 (5 bases). CDR1 and CDR2 (germline): LNHDA, SQIVND (reference sequence). The V gene lost 6 bases and the J gene lost 3 bases, with 21 bases spanning the gap. The CDR3 length is 16 residues. This CDR3 is CASSPQVVRANYEQYF. CDR3 DNA: TGTGCCAGTAGCCCCCAAGTGGTGAGGGCGAACTACGAGCAGTACTTC.

The count of this clone is one. The V and J genes are TRBV5-1 and TRBJ1-1; D possibly corresponds to TRBD1 (6 bases). Germline assignment: CDR1 SGHRS and CDR2 YFSETQ. The V and J ends lost 4 bases and 5 bases respectively, with 18 bases between them. This CDR3 is built from 15 residues. The CDR3 bases are TGCGCCAGCAGCGATTGGACGGGAGGGGGGACTGAAGCTTTCTTT. This encodes CASSDWTGGGTEAFF.

This clone turned up a few times. V gene TRBV7-2 combines with J gene TRBJ2-7; 7 bases align to TRBD2. J gave up 4 bases and V 2 bases, and 5 bases lay outside the gene matches. CDR3 length equals 14 residues. CDR1 is SGHTA and CDR2 is FQGNSA in the germline V gene. The DNA for the CDR3 is TGTGCCAGCAGCTTAAGGGAGGGAAGGTACGAGCAGTACTTC. Protein: CASSLREGRYEQYF. The whole variable domain, filled in from reference TRBV7-2 and TRBJ2-7, reads GAGVSQSPSNKVTEKGKDVELRCDPISGHTALYWYRQSLGQGLEFLIYFQGNSAPDKSGLPSDRFSAERTGGSVSTLTIQRTQQEDSAVYLCASSLREGRYEQYFGPGTRLTVT.

CDR3 bases: TGTGCCAGCAGCTCCTGGGACAGGGCTGGGGCCAACGTCCTGACTTTC. As protein: CASSSWDRAGANVLTF. The chain recombines TRBV9 with TRBJ2-6, with 9 nucleotides matching TRBD1. The CDR3 is made up of 16 amino acids. Germline assignment: CDR1 SGDLS and CDR2 YYNGEE. With V trimmed by 4 bases and J by 2 bases, 4 bases remained unmatched. The full variable domain, completed using reference TRBV9 and TRBJ2-6, is DSGVTQTPKHLITATGQRVTLRCSPRSGDLSVYWYQQSLDQGLQFLIQYYNGEERAKGNILERFSAQQFPDLHSELNLSSLELGDSALYFCASSSWDRAGANVLTFGAGSRLTVL.

The V and J genes are TRBV18 and TRBJ1-2, with D perhaps matching TRBD1 (6 bases). The CDR3 extends over 17 amino acids. Looked up from germline, CDR1 is KGHSH and CDR2 is LQKENI. V lost 2 bases to trimming and J lost 1 base, with 17 bases between them. CDR3 sequence (DNA): TGTGCCAGCTCACCAGTAATACAGGGAGAAGTTAACTATGGCTACACCTTC. This codes for CASSPVIQGEVNYGYTF.

The V gene is TRBV7-9, the J gene TRBJ2-5; no clear D. Trimming took 2 bases from V and 5 from J, leaving 9 bases between them. The V gene's germline CDR1 is SEHNR and CDR2 FQNEAQ (reference sequence). The CDR3 is 13 residues long. In DNA, the CDR3 is TGTGCCAGCAGCTTAAGTCTGGAGGAGACCCAGTACTTC. Amino acid sequence: CASSLSLEETQYF.

V gene TRBV2 combines with J gene TRBJ2-7; no firm D call. V gave up 8 bases and J gave up 3 bases, with 17 bases separating them. CDR1 is SNHLY and CDR2 is FYNNEI in the germline V gene. The CDR3 is 14 residues long. CDR3: CASQIGLRFYEQYF. DNA for the CDR3: TGTGCCAGCCAGATCGGGTTGCGGTTCTACGAGCAGTACTTC.

This chain links TRBV7-2 with TRBJ1-1; TRBD1 agrees at 8 bases. With 1 base clipped from V and 8 bases from J, the junction kept 6 bases outside the gene matches. The CDR3 runs to 14 residues. CDR1 is SGHTA, CDR2 FQGNSA, per germline. The CDR3 loop reads CASSLVPGQEEAFF. Here the CDR3 DNA reads TGTGCCAGCAGCTTAGTTCCGGGACAGGAAGAAGCTTTCTTT.

V usage is TRBV11-3 and J usage is TRBJ1-1, with TRBD1 as a possible D gene (5 bases). Trimming took 5 bases from V and 0 from J, leaving 10 bases between them. CDR1 and CDR2 from the germline V gene are SGHNT and YENEEA. This CDR3 contains 14 residues. As DNA, the CDR3 is TGTGCCAGCAGCCGCGGGGGGATGAACACTGAAGCTTTCTTT. This translates into CASSRGGMNTEAFF. The complete variable domain, with remaining parts taken from reference TRBV11-3 and TRBJ1-1, reads EAGVVQSPRYKIIEKKQPVAFWCNPISGHNTLYWYLQNLGQGPELLIRYENEEAVDDSQLPKDRFSAERLKGVDSTLKIQPAELGDSAVYLCASSRGGMNTEAFFGQGTRLTVV.

This sequence joins TRBV2 and TRBJ1-6, with a tentative D call TRBD1 (6 bases). CDR3 length: 16 amino acids. The V and J ends lost 6 bases and 7 bases respectively, with 19 bases between them. Germline CDR1 reads SNHLY; CDR2 reads FYNNEI. Written as DNA, the CDR3 is TGTGCCAGCAGGGTTACAAAGGGGACAAGAAATTCACCCCTCCACTTT. Translated: CASRVTKGTRNSPLHF.